A selection of T cell receptor beta chains follows, all from one sample in a study of cytomegalovirus exposure and HLA in healthy donors. The data were produced by immunoSEQ multiplex PCR, yet TCRdb's version contains in-frame clones alone and is incomplete. The sample lists roughly 220,000 clones; 79% were seen once. Sequenced sample: PBMCs. Receptor source: a man aged 45-60 years in good health and CMV-seronegative. The CDR3 runs from the conserved cysteine through the conserved F or W. D genes are given only for firm matches. Size values are once, few and many counts, or a class for expanded clones, and some rows have none.

J gene: TRBJ2-2
V gene: TRBV9
clone size: .
D gene: .
CDR3 protein: CASSPLAPATGELFF
CDR3 DNA: TGTGCCAGCAGCCCACTAGCACCCGCCACCGGGGAGCTGTTTTTT

J gene: TRBJ2-3
V gene: TRBV7-9
clone size: once
D gene: .
CDR3 protein: CASSSRGSSTDTQYF
CDR3 DNA: TGTGCCAGCAGCTCCCGCGGCTCTAGCACAGATACGCAGTATTTT

J gene: TRBJ1-4
V gene: TRBV19
clone size: few
D gene: .
CDR3 protein: CASNAERGEKLFF
CDR3 DNA: TGTGCCAGCAATGCCGAGCGGGGTGAAAAACTGTTTTTT

J gene: TRBJ2-1
V gene: TRBV12-2
clone size: .
D gene: .
CDR3 protein: CASRLWRGFSYNEQFF
CDR3 DNA: TGTGCAAGTCGCTTATGGAGGGGATTCAGCTACAATGAGCAGTTCTTC

J gene: TRBJ2-7
V gene: TRBV6-5
clone size: .
D gene: TRBD2
CDR3 protein: CASSSRLAGAYEQYF
CDR3 DNA: TGTGCCAGCAGTTCCCGACTAGCGGGGGCCTACGAGCAGTACTTC

J gene: TRBJ1-3
V gene: TRBV19
clone size: .
D gene: TRBD1
CDR3 protein: CASSKGANTGNTIYF
CDR3 DNA: TGTGCCAGTAGTAAGGGGGCCAATACTGGAAACACCATATATTTT

J gene: TRBJ1-1
V gene: TRBV11-2
clone size: .
D gene: .
CDR3 protein: CASSDRNRMNTEAFF
CDR3 DNA: TGTGCCAGCAGCGACAGAAACAGGATGAACACTGAAGCTTTCTTT

J gene: TRBJ1-2
V gene: TRBV15
clone size: .
D gene: .
CDR3 protein: CATSPQRGEGGGYTF
CDR3 DNA: TGTGCCACCAGCCCACAACGAGGGGAGGGAGGCGGCTACACCTTC

J gene: TRBJ2-5
V gene: TRBV27
clone size: .
D gene: .
CDR3 protein: CASSLYSAWETQYF
CDR3 DNA: TGTGCCAGCAGTTTATATTCAGCGTGGGAGACCCAGTACTTC

J gene: TRBJ1-2
V gene: TRBV28
clone size: .
D gene: TRBD1
CDR3 protein: CASSSPMFRDRGYGGYTF
CDR3 DNA: TGTGCCAGCAGCTCTCCGATGTTCCGGGACAGGGGTTATGGTGGCTACACCTTC

J gene: TRBJ1-2
V gene: TRBV6-4
clone size: .
D gene: .
CDR3 protein: CASSAGEGSIYGYTF
CDR3 DNA: TGTGCCAGCAGTGCAGGGGAAGGGAGCATCTATGGCTACACCTTC

J gene: TRBJ2-3
V gene: TRBV27
clone size: once
D gene: TRBD2
CDR3 protein: CASRRTGRLMENTDTQYF
CDR3 DNA: TGTGCCAGCAGGCGGACCGGGAGGCTCATGGAAAACACAGATACGCAGTATTTT

J gene: TRBJ2-7
V gene: TRBV4-1
clone size: .
D gene: TRBD2
CDR3 protein: CASSLLAGGSYEQYF
CDR3 DNA: TGCGCCAGCAGCCTACTAGCGGGAGGCTCCTACGAGCAGTACTTC

J gene: TRBJ2-7
V gene: TRBV6-1
clone size: .
D gene: TRBD2
CDR3 protein: CASSSLSTSGIEQYF
CDR3 DNA: TGTGCCAGCAGTTCCCTGTCGACTAGCGGGATCGAGCAGTACTTC

J gene: TRBJ2-1
V gene: TRBV18
clone size: .
D gene: TRBD2
CDR3 protein: CASSQASGSTEQFF
CDR3 DNA: TGTGCCAGCTCACAAGCTAGCGGGAGTACTGAGCAGTTCTTC

J gene: TRBJ1-1
V gene: TRBV27
clone size: .
D gene: TRBD1
CDR3 protein: CASSFNRGPSEAFF
CDR3 DNA: TGTGCCAGCAGTTTTAACAGGGGGCCGTCTGAAGCTTTCTTT

J gene: TRBJ2-1
V gene: TRBV7-7
clone size: .
D gene: TRBD2
CDR3 protein: CASSPLAGSSYNEQFF
CDR3 DNA: TGTGCTAGCAGCCCGTTAGCGGGAAGCTCCTACAATGAGCAGTTCTTC

J gene: TRBJ2-1
V gene: TRBV9
clone size: .
D gene: TRBD2
CDR3 protein: CASSVVSGRADEQFF
CDR3 DNA: TGTGCCAGCAGCGTAGTAAGCGGGAGGGCCGATGAGCAGTTCTTC

J gene: TRBJ1-4
V gene: TRBV6-1
clone size: .
D gene: TRBD1
CDR3 protein: CASSEERHRGFPATNEKLFF
CDR3 DNA: TGTGCCAGCAGTGAAGAAAGGCACAGGGGGTTCCCAGCAACTAATGAAAAACTGTTTTTT

J gene: TRBJ2-4
V gene: TRBV5-1
clone size: .
D gene: TRBD1
CDR3 protein: CASSTGTATLAKNIQYF
CDR3 DNA: TGCGCCAGCAGCACCGGGACAGCCACTCTAGCCAAAAACATTCAGTACTTC

J gene: TRBJ1-4
V gene: TRBV4-1
clone size: few
D gene: TRBD1
CDR3 protein: CASSRSPPGTGGSTNEKLFF
CDR3 DNA: TGCGCCAGCAGCCGCTCACCGCCCGGGACAGGGGGCAGTACTAATGAAAAACTGTTTTTT

J gene: TRBJ1-5
V gene: TRBV10-3
clone size: .
D gene: TRBD1
CDR3 protein: CAIRSGTGWEGNQPQHF
CDR3 DNA: TGTGCCATCAGATCCGGGACAGGGTGGGAGGGCAATCAGCCCCAGCATTTT

J gene: TRBJ2-1
V gene: TRBV9
clone size: few
D gene: .
CDR3 protein: CASSVAVGAGEQFF
CDR3 DNA: TGTGCCAGCAGCGTAGCTGTGGGAGCGGGTGAGCAGTTCTTC

J gene: TRBJ2-1
V gene: TRBV6-6
clone size: .
D gene: .
CDR3 protein: CASSFGNEQFF
CDR3 DNA: TGTGCCAGCAGCTTCGGTAATGAGCAGTTCTTC

J gene: TRBJ1-1
V gene: TRBV20-1
clone size: once
D gene: .
CDR3 protein: CSATLLTEAFF
CDR3 DNA: TGCAGTGCGACCCTACTAACTGAGGCTTTCTTT

J gene: TRBJ2-2
V gene: TRBV7-3
clone size: .
D gene: .
CDR3 protein: CASSLRGGGELFF
CDR3 DNA: TGTGCCAGCAGCTTAAGAGGTGGGGGGGAGCTGTTTTTT

J gene: TRBJ2-2
V gene: TRBV5-1
clone size: .
D gene: .
CDR3 protein: CASSLISGDTGELFF
CDR3 DNA: TGCGCCAGCAGCCTAATTTCCGGGGACACCGGGGAGCTGTTTTTT

J gene: TRBJ2-2
V gene: TRBV7-6
clone size: .
D gene: TRBD2
CDR3 protein: CASSPRRSGANTGELFF
CDR3 DNA: TGTGCCAGCAGTCCCCGCCGGAGCGGGGCAAACACCGGGGAGCTGTTTTTT

J gene: TRBJ1-1
V gene: TRBV4-1
clone size: .
D gene: .
CDR3 protein: CASKTPGMNAEAFF
CDR3 DNA: TGCGCCAGCAAAACACCCGGGATGAACGCTGAAGCTTTCTTT

J gene: TRBJ2-2
V gene: TRBV19
clone size: once
D gene: TRBD2
CDR3 protein: CAVAGLAGTGELFF
CDR3 DNA: TGTGCCGTTGCGGGACTAGCGGGTACCGGGGAGCTGTTTTTT

J gene: TRBJ2-5
V gene: TRBV30
clone size: few
D gene: .
CDR3 protein: CAWSEGTVRTQYF
CDR3 DNA: TGTGCCTGGAGTGAGGGGACTGTCAGGACCCAGTACTTC

J gene: TRBJ1-1
V gene: TRBV7-2
clone size: .
D gene: .
CDR3 protein: CASSAGGGQNTEAFF
CDR3 DNA: TGTGCCAGCAGCGCGGGGGGCGGCCAGAACACTGAAGCTTTCTTT

J gene: TRBJ2-3
V gene: TRBV7-8
clone size: .
D gene: TRBD2
CDR3 protein: CASSLPPLAGTQYF
CDR3 DNA: TGTGCCAGCAGCTTACCCCCACTAGCGGGTACGCAGTATTTT

J gene: TRBJ1-2
V gene: TRBV6-1
clone size: few
D gene: .
CDR3 protein: CASSSDRSNYGYTF
CDR3 DNA: TGTGCCAGCAGTTCCGACAGGAGTAACTATGGCTACACCTTC

J gene: TRBJ2-5
V gene: TRBV30
clone size: .
D gene: .
CDR3 protein: CAWSPLGSVGETQYF
CDR3 DNA: TGTGCCTGGAGTCCCCTAGGGAGCGTCGGGGAGACCCAGTACTTC